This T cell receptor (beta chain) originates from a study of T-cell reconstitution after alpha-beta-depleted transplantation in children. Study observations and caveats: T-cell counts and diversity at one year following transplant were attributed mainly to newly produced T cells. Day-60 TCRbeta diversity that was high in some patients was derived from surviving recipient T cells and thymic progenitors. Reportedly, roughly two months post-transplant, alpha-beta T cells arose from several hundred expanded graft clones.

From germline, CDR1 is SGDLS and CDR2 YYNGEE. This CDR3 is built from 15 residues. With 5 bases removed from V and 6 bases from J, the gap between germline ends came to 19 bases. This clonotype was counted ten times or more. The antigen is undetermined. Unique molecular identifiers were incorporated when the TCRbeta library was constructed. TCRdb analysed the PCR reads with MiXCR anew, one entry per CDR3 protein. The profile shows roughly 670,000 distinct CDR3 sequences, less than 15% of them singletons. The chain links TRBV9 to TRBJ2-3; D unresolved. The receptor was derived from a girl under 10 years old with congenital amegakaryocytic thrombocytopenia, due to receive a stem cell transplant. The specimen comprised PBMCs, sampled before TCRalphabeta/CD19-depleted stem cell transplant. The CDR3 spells CASRFDSSLFDTQYF. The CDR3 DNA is TGTGCCAGCAGGTTCGACTCGTCCCTTTTTGATACGCAGTATTTT.